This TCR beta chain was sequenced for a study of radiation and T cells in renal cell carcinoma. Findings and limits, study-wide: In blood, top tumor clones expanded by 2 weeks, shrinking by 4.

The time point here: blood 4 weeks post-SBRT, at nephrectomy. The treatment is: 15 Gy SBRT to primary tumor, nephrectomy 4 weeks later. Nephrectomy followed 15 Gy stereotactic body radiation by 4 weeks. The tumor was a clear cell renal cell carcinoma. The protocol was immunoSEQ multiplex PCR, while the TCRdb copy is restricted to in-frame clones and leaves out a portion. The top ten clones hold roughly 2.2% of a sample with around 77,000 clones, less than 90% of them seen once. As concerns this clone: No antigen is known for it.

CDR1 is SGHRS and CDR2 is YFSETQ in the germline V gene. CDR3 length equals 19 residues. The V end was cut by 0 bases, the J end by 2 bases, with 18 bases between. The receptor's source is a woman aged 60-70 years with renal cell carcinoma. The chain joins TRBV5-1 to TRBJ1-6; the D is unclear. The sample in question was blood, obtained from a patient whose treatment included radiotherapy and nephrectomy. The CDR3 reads CASSLVPATRRTYNSPLHF. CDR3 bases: TGCGCCAGCAGCTTGGTGCCAGCCACCCGGAGGACCTATAATTCACCCCTCCACTTT.